One and the same sample provided the 26 T cell receptor beta chains below, sequenced in a study of T cell repertoires in aging, cancer and after chemotherapy. The template was genomic DNA from peripheral blood, not RNA. Rearranged V-D-J TRB sequences were amplified with a mixed TRB-A/B primer pool. One entry per CDR3 protein results from TCRdb running MiXCR on the multiplex PCR reads. The table lists 7,000 to 10,000 distinct CDR3 sequences, roughly 39% of them singletons, with more than 9% in the top ten. What was sequenced was blood. These receptors were taken from a human donor with a solid tumor.

CDR3 nucleotides: TGTGCCAGCAGTGAAGTCTTAGCGTCGCTTTATAATTCACCCCTCCACTTT. As protein: CASSEVLASLYNSPLHF. This chain connects TRBV6-1 to TRBJ1-6; no definite D call. Trimming took 1 base from V and 4 from J, leaving 14 bases between them. CDR1 and CDR2 from the germline V gene are MNHNS and SASEGT. The CDR3 is 17 amino acids.

This clonotype appeared a few times. V and J are TRBV12-3 or TRBV12-4 and TRBJ2-5; 9 nucleotides line up with TRBD2. The CDR3 spans 17 residues. Trimming cost V 6 bases and J 1 base; bases outside gene matches: 12. CDR3 amino acids: CASSSNPGLAFQETQYF. CDR3 DNA: TGTGCCAGCAGCTCCAACCCGGGACTAGCATTCCAAGAGACCCAGTACTTC.

The chain has TRBV19 and TRBJ1-5; D call uncertain. V gave up 3 bases and J gave up 0 bases, with 12 bases separating them. There are 16 residues in the CDR3. Germline loops: CDR1 LNHDA, CDR2 SQIVND (reference sequence). DNA of the CDR3: TGTGCCAGTAGTATCCCCCGGACCCATAGCAATCAGCCCCAGCATTTT. Translating it yields CASSIPRTHSNQPQHF.

This clonotype was recorded a few times. This sequence joins TRBV27 and TRBJ2-3, with 7 bases matching TRBD2. CDR3 length: 15 residues. Trimming at V came to 7 bases and at J to 0 bases, leaving 7 bases not matched to a gene. CDR1 is MNHEY, CDR2 SMNVEV, per germline (reference sequence). The CDR3 here is CASTPSSGSTDTQYF. The CDR3 region has the DNA TGTGCCAGCACCCCATCTAGCGGCAGCACAGATACGCAGTATTTT.

This clonotype showed up just a few times. The chain employs TRBV7-9 and TRBJ2-6; 10 nucleotides agree with TRBD2. The CDR3 runs 18 residues. With V trimmed by 5 bases and J by 1 base, 8 bases remained unmatched. Germline CDR1 SEHNR, CDR2 FQNEAQ (reference sequence). For the CDR3, the DNA is TGTGCCAGCAGCGGCCTAGCGGGAGCGCGATCTGGGGCCAACGTCCTGACTTTC. Protein sequence: CASSGLAGARSGANVLTF.

CDR3: CSTLPVNYGYTF. DNA of the CDR3: TGCAGCACCCTCCCCGTAAACTATGGCTACACCTTC. J is TRBJ1-2 and V is TRBV29-1; unclear D gene. The germline gives CDR1 SQVTM, CDR2 ANQGSEA. The CDR3 has 12 residues. V lost 8 bases and J 2 bases, leaving 12 bases between the germline ends.

This clonotype was counted a few times. The CDR3 region is CASSRQRSEQYF. CDR3 bases: TGTGCCAGTAGCCGTCAACGGTCTGAGCAGTACTTC. The chain uses TRBV19 and TRBJ2-7; D is uncertain. Germline CDR1 is LNHDA and CDR2 is SQIVND (reference sequence). There are 12 residues in the CDR3. V was clipped by 6 bases and J by 7 bases, with 13 bases between them.

The chain has TRBV5-4 and TRBJ2-5; TRBD1 aligns across 8 bases. Germline lookup yields CDR1 SGHNT and CDR2 YYREEE (reference sequence). This CDR3 has 12 residues. The V and J ends lost 7 bases and 4 bases, in that order; junction bases with no gene match: 3. CDR3 in amino acids: CASAGTGETQYF. The DNA for the CDR3 is TGTGCCAGCGCGGGGACAGGAGAGACCCAGTACTTC.

The chain uses TRBV12-3 or TRBV12-4 and TRBJ2-3; D is uncertain. V was cut by 6 bases and J by 6 bases, with 13 bases left in between. This CDR3 is 13 amino acids long. The CDR3 loop reads CASRLTTGDTQYF. The CDR3 DNA follows: TGTGCCAGCAGACTAACGACGGGTGATACGCAGTATTTT.

The gene calls are TRBV12-3 or TRBV12-4 and TRBJ2-3; TRBD2 matches 8 bases. CDR3 length: 14 residues. With 5 bases clipped from V and 8 bases from J, the junction kept 9 bases outside the gene matches. The CDR3 DNA reads TGTGCCAGCAGTCGGACTAGCAAAGGAGGTACGCAGTATTTT. Residues: CASSRTSKGGTQYF.

The V call is TRBV6-5, the J call TRBJ2-5, with no clear D. The CDR3 runs 12 residues. The germline gives CDR1 MNHEY, CDR2 SVGAGI. Between the trimmed V and J ends, which lost 4 bases and 2 bases, there was a span of 5 bases. CDR3 nucleotides: TGTGCCAGCAGTTCGCAGCAAGAGACCCAGTACTTC. Protein sequence: CASSSQQETQYF.

The chain links TRBV6-1 to TRBJ1-6, with D perhaps matching TRBD1 (6 bases). CDR1 MNHNS and CDR2 SASEGT come from the germline V gene. Trimming stripped 5 bases from V and 7 bases from J, with 9 bases between. CDR3 length equals 13 residues. The CDR3 bases are TGTGCCAGCAGTATCCAGGGGAATTCACCCCTCCACTTT. Translation gives CASSIQGNSPLHF.

This clonotype is medium-sized in the sample. The rearrangement uses TRBV11-3 and TRBJ2-3; D unclear. The CDR3 is made up of 11 amino acids. Germline V gene lookup returns CDR1 SGHNT and CDR2 YENEEA. The germline V and J ends were trimmed by 5 bases and 7 bases, with 7 bases remaining between them. In DNA, the CDR3 is TGTGCCAGCAGCCGCGAAAATACGCAGTATTTT. It codes for CASSRENTQYF.

The J gene is TRBJ2-7, the V gene TRBV19; D is perhaps TRBD1 (6 bases). CDR3 size: 13 residues. Germline V CDR1 and CDR2: LNHDA, SQIVND (reference sequence). The V gene lost 5 bases and the J gene lost 5 bases, with 13 bases spanning the gap. The CDR3 spells CASSGQGWDEQYF. DNA for the CDR3: TGTGCCAGTAGTGGCCAGGGGTGGGACGAGCAGTACTTC.

This clonotype was picked up a small number of times. The chain carries TRBV11-1 and TRBJ2-1, with D perhaps TRBD1 or TRBD2 (5 bases each). Germline V gene lookup returns CDR1 SGHAT and CDR2 FQDESV (reference sequence). The CDR3 loop spans 17 amino acids. V was pared by 2 bases and J by 5 bases, with 19 bases between. CDR3 sequence reads: CASSLTRPGGGDNEQFF. CDR3 nucleotides: TGTGCCAGCAGCTTAACTCGCCCTGGGGGTGGGGACAATGAGCAGTTCTTC.

By its share, this clonotype is medium-sized. This CDR3 reads CASTRAASGLANTGELFF. The CDR3 nucleotides read TGTGCCAGTACCAGAGCGGCTAGCGGGCTAGCGAACACCGGGGAGCTGTTTTTT. The chain links TRBV19 to TRBJ2-2, with 8 positions matching TRBD2. Unmatched junction bases numbered 13, after V lost 7 bases and J lost 0 bases. The CDR3 totals 18 residues. The germline V gene has CDR1 LNHDA and CDR2 SQIVND (reference sequence).

This rearrangement joins TRBV6-5 to TRBJ1-6, with a possible D match to TRBD1 (6 bases). V lost 7 bases and J lost 9, with 16 bases in between. The CDR3 contains 14 residues. From germline, CDR1 is MNHEY and CDR2 SVGAGI. The CDR3 sequence is CASKGETVGSPLHF. DNA of the CDR3: TGTGCCAGCAAGGGGGAGACGGTGGGTTCACCCCTCCACTTT.

The chain recombines TRBV6-6 with TRBJ1-1; D is unclear. Per the germline V gene, CDR1 is MNHNY and CDR2 is SVGAGI (reference sequence). The CDR3 is made up of 10 amino acids. Trimming took 6 bases from V and 11 from J, leaving 10 bases between them. CDR3 bases: TGTGCCAGCAGGAAAGTAGGGGCTTTCTTT. Residues: CASRKVGAFF.

The rearrangement links TRBV6-5 to TRBJ2-2; D is possibly TRBD1 (5 bases). Germline CDR1 MNHEY, CDR2 SVGAGI. Trimming cost V 2 bases and J 4 bases, with 14 bases left between them. The CDR3 loop spans 16 amino acids. CDR3 coding DNA: TGTGCCAGCAGTTACGTAGCAGGGTTGGGCACCGGGGAGCTGTTTTTT. Translation: CASSYVAGLGTGELFF.

As for this clonotype: The junction shows a germline mismatch at one end, possibly a read error. The chain is built from TRBV30 and TRBJ2-5; D ambiguous. CDR1 is GTSNPN, CDR2 SVGIG, per germline (reference sequence). CDR3 length equals 13 residues. The CDR3 DNA sequence: TGTGCCTGGAGAGGGCCAGCCCAAGAGAGCCAGTACTTC. This translates into CAWRGPAQESQYF.

This clonotype was seen only once. The chain recombines TRBV13 with TRBJ1-2; D remains unclear. The length of the CDR3 is 15 residues. Germline V lookup: CDR1 PRHDT, CDR2 FYEKMQ (reference sequence). V was pared by 1 base and J by 0 bases, with 9 bases between. The CDR3 coding sequence is TGTGCCAGCAGCTTAGCCCGGGGTTCTAACTATGGCTACACCTTC. This codes for CASSLARGSNYGYTF.

As for this clonotype: One end of the junction is discordant with germline, which a read error may explain. The V gene is TRBV19, the J gene TRBJ1-6, with 8 nucleotides matching TRBD1. The germline V gene has CDR1 LNHDA and CDR2 SQIVND (reference sequence). The CDR3 has 14 residues. As DNA, the CDR3 is TGTCCCAGTAGTATCCCCGGGACAGGTTCACCCCTCCACTTT. This codes for CPSSIPGTGSPLHF.

This clonotype was found once. The rearrangement joins TRBV6-5 to TRBJ1-5; TRBD1 matches at 9 bases. In germline, CDR1 is MNHEY, CDR2 SVGAGI. The V segment lost 6 bases and the J segment 7 bases; nucleotides outside the gene matches: 4. The CDR3 runs 13 residues. CDR3 sequence reads: CASRPGQGQPQHF. CDR3 nucleotide sequence: TGTGCCAGCAGGCCGGGACAGGGACAGCCCCAGCATTTT.

This clonotype turned up a few times. The rearrangement joins TRBV11-3 to TRBJ1-1; no clear D gene. Germline assignment: CDR1 SGHNT and CDR2 YENEEA. The CDR3 sequence is 11 residues long. Trimming stripped 5 bases from V and 3 bases from J, with 4 bases between. The chain's CDR3 is CASSAYTEAFF. In DNA, the CDR3 is TGTGCCAGCAGCGCATACACTGAAGCTTTCTTT.

This clonotype was seen more than once but under ten times. The chain's CDR3 is CASSSGTVQETQYF. CDR3 DNA sequence: TGTGCCAGCAGTTCCGGGACAGTCCAAGAGACCCAGTACTTC. J is TRBJ2-5 and V is TRBV12-3 or TRBV12-4; TRBD1 matches at 7 bases. Trimming took 4 bases from V and 1 from J; bases not matched to a gene: 3. CDR3 length: 14 residues.

The gene calls are TRBV11-3 and TRBJ1-4; D is ambiguous. V was clipped by 5 bases and J by 8 bases, with 15 bases between them. This CDR3 comprises 14 residues. Germline-derived CDR1 and CDR2 are SGHNT and YENEEA. This CDR3 reads CASSLPREEEKLFF. CDR3 DNA sequence: TGTGCCAGCAGCCTGCCGAGGGAGGAAGAAAAACTGTTTTTT.